This T cell receptor beta chain was recorded in a study of T-cell memory formation after mild COVID-19. Study outcomes and limitations: Among contracting clones, CD4+ were mainly CM/EM and CD8+ enriched in EMRA. Some responding clones appeared in pre-infection memory, suggesting cross-reactive memory joined. CD4+ bias marked clones expanding day 15 to 37, unlike balanced contracting clones.

CDR3 length equals 15 residues. Germline CDR1 and CDR2: SEHNR and FQNEAQ (reference sequence). V was trimmed by 5 bases and J by 4 bases, leaving 17 bases between them. Concerning this clonotype itself: What it binds is unknown.

The 5'RACE method, run with constant-segment primers, produced TCR alpha and TCR beta cDNA libraries (carrying sample barcodes and UMIs). In TCRdb, the 5' RACE reads were re-called with MiXCR into one record per CDR3 protein. Of roughly 350,000 distinct CDR3 sequences listed, about 21% are singletons. Sequenced: PBMCs or a T cell subset sorted from them (not recorded which). This clonotype originated in an adult woman who had mild COVID-19 (a few samples of this study predate the infection). Cell type and time point are not known. The V and J genes are TRBV7-9 and TRBJ1-1, with a possible D match to TRBD1 (5 bases). The CDR3 DNA follows: TGTGCCAGCAGCGATCCGGGGCCCTGGGGCACTGAAGCTTTCTTT. It codes for CASSDPGPWGTEAFF. The full variable domain, in which reference TRBV7-9 and TRBJ1-1 provide the parts outside the CDR3, is DTGVSQNPRHKITKRGQNVTFRCDPISEHNRLYWYRQTLGQGPEFLTYFQNEAQLEKSRLLSDRFSAERPKGSFSTLEIQRTEQGDSAMYLCASSDPGPWGTEAFFGQGTRLTVV.